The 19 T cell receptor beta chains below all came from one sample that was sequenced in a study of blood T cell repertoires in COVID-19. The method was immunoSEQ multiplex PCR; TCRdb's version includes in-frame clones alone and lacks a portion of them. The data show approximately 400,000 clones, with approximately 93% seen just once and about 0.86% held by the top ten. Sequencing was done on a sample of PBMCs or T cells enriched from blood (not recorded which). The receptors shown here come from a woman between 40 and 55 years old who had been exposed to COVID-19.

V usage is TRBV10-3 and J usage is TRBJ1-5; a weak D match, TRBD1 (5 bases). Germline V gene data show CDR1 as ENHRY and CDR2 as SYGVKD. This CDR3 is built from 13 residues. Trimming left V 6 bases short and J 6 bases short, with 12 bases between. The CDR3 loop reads CAIRDRSAQPQHF. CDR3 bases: TGTGCCATCAGAGACAGATCAGCTCAGCCCCAGCATTTT.

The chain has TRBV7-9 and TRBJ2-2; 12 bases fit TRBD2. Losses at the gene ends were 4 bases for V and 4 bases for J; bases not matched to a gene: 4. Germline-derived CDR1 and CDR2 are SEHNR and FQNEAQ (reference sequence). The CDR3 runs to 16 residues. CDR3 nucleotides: TGTGCCAGCAGCTCGAGACTAGCGGGGGCCACCGGGGAGCTGTTTTTT. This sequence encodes CASSSRLAGATGELFF.

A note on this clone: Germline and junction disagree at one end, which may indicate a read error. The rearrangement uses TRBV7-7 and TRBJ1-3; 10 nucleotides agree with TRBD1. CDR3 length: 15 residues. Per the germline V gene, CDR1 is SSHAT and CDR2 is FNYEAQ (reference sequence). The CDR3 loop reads CASSRDRGPGNTIYF. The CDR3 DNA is TGTGCTAGCAGCCGCGACAGGGGGCCTGGAAACACCATATATTTT.

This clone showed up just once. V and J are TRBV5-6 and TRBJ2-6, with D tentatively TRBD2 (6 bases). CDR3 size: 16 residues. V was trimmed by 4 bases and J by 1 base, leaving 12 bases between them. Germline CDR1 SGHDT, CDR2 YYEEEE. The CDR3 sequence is CASSVIGGSGANVLTF. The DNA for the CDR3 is TGTGCCAGCAGCGTCATCGGGGGATCTGGGGCCAACGTCCTGACTTTC.

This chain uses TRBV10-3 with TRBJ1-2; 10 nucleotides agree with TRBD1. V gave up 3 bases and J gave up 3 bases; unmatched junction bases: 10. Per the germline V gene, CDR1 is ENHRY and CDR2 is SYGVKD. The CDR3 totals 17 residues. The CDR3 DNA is TGTGCCATCAGTGACCCTTTTCGGACAGGGGGATACTATGGCTACACCTTC. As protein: CAISDPFRTGGYYGYTF.

CDR3 in amino acids: CAWSVGQGLNTEAFF. The CDR3 DNA sequence: TGTGCCTGGAGTGTAGGCCAGGGGTTGAACACTGAAGCTTTCTTT. The chain employs TRBV30 and TRBJ1-1, with D possibly being TRBD1 (6 bases). This CDR3 has 15 residues. From germline, CDR1 is GTSNPN and CDR2 SVGIG (reference sequence). The ends were cut back, 0 bases at V and 0 bases at J, with 11 bases in the middle.

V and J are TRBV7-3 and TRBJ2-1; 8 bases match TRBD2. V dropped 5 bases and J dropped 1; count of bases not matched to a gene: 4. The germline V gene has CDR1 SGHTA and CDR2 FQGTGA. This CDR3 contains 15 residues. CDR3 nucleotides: TGTGCCAGCAGCCCGGGGGGGTTATCCTACAATGAGCAGTTCTTC. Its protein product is CASSPGGLSYNEQFF.

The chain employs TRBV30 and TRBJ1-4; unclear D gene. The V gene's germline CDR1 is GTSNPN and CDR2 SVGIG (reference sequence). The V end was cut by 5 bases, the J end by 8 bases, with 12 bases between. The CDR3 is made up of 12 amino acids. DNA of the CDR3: TGTGCCTGGTCGGGGTCCAGAGAAAAACTGTTTTTT. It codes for CAWSGSREKLFF.

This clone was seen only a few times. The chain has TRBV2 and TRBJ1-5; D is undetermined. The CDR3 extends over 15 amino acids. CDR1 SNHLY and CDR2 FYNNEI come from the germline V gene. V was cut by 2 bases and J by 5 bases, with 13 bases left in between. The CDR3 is CASSEWYGKDQPQHF. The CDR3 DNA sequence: TGTGCCAGCAGTGAATGGTACGGGAAGGATCAGCCCCAGCATTTT. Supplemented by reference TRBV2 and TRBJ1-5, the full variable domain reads EPEVTQTPSHQVTQMGQEVILRCVPISNHLYFYWYRQILGQKVEFLVSFYNNEISEKSEIFDDQFSVERPDGSNFTLKIRSTKLEDSAMYFCASSEWYGKDQPQHFGDGTRLSIL.

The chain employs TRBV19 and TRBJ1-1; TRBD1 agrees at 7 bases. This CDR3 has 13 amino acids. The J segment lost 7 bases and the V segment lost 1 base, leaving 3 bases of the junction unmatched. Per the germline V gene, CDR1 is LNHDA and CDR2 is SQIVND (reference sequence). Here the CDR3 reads CASSIGRQGEAFF. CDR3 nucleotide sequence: TGTGCCAGTAGTATAGGGAGACAGGGTGAAGCTTTCTTT.

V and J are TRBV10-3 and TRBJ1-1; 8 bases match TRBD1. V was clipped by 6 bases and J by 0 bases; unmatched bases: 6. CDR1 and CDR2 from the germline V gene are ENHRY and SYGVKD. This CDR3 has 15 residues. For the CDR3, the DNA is TGTGCCATCAGACCCCAGGGGGCGTTGAACACTGAAGCTTTCTTT. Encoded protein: CAIRPQGALNTEAFF.

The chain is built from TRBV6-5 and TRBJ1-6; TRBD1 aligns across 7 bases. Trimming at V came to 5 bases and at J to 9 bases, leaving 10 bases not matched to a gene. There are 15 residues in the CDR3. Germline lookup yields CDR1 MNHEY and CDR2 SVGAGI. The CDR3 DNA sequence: TGTGCCAGCAGTCGACAGGGTGACAATGGTTCACCCCTCCACTTT. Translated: CASSRQGDNGSPLHF.

The DNA for the CDR3 is TGTGCCAGCATGGCTAGTTCGGGCGGGAGGGGCGAGCAGTTCTTC. Translated, it gives CASMASSGGRGEQFF. V is TRBV6-5 and J is TRBJ2-1, with 9 bases that match TRBD2. Germline V gene lookup returns CDR1 MNHEY and CDR2 SVGAGI. The V segment lost 7 bases and the J segment 10 bases; nucleotides outside the gene matches: 14. CDR3 length: 15 amino acids.

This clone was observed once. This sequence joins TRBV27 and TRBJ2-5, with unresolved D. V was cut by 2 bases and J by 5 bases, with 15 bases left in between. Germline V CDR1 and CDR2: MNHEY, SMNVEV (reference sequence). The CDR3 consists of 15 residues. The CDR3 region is CASSLAAASLETQYF. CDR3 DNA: TGTGCCAGCAGTTTAGCGGCAGCTAGTTTGGAGACCCAGTACTTC.

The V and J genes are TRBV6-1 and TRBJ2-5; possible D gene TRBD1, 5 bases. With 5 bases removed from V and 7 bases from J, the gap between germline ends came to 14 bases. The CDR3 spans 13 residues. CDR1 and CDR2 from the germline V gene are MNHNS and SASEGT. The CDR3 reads CASSFMTDGTQYF. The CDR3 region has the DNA TGTGCCAGCAGTTTTATGACAGATGGGACCCAGTACTTC.

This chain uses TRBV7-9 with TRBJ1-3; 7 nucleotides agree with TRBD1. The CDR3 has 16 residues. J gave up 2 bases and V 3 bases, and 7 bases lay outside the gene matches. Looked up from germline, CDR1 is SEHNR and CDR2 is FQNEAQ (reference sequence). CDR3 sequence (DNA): TGTGCCAGCAGCTTCCCACCCGACAGGGCTGGAAACACCATATATTTT. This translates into CASSFPPDRAGNTIYF.

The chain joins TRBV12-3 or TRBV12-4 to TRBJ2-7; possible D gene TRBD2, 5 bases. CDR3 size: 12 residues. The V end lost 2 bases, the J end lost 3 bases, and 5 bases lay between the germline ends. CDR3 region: CASSLSGYEQYF. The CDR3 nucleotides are TGTGCCAGCAGTTTAAGCGGCTACGAGCAGTACTTC.

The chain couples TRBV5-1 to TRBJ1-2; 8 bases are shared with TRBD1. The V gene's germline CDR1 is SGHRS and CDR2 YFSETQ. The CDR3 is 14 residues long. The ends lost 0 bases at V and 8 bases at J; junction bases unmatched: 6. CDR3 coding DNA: TGCGCCAGCAGCTTGGCCCCACAGGGGGAAGGCTACACCTTC. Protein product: CASSLAPQGEGYTF.

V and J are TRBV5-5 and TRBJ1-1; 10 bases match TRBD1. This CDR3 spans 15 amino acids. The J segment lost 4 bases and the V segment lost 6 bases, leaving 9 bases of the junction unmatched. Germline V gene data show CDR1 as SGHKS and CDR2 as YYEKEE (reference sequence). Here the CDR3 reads CASTGTGALGTEAFF. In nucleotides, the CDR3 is TGTGCCAGCACCGGGACAGGGGCCTTGGGCACTGAAGCTTTCTTT.